A single T cell receptor beta chain is shown here with its context. V lost 10 bases, J lost 0 bases, and 12 bases lay in between. This CDR3 region has 13 residues. The V gene's germline CDR1 is LNHDA and CDR2 SQIVND (reference sequence). TCRdb keeps only in-frame clones here, not all; method: immunoSEQ multiplex PCR. The sample lists about 200,000 clones, about 88% occurring once. This entry is derived from a study of blood T cell repertoires in COVID-19. The chain couples TRBV19 to TRBJ2-5; possibly TRBD1 for D (6 bases). The specimen was peripheral blood. This receptor was identified in a man aged 50 or older with COVID-19, enrolled during active disease. The CDR3, as DNA: TGTGCCACCTCGACAGGAAACCAAGAGACCCAGTACTTC. It yields the protein CATSTGNQETQYF. The variable domain in full, with the rest retrieved from reference TRBV19 and TRBJ2-5, is DGGITQSPKYLFRKEGQNVTLSCEQNLNHDAMYWYRQDPGQGLRLIYYSQIVNDFQKGDIAEGYSVSREKKESFPLTVTSAQKNPTAFYLCATSTGNQETQYFGPGTRLLVL.